Presented here are 15 T cell receptor beta chains from one specimen sequenced in a study of blood T cell repertoires in COVID-19. Clones were read by immunoSEQ multiplex PCR, and TCRdb kept only the in-frame ones, dropping some. The sample shows over 150,000 clones, nearly 90% of them seen only once. Sequencing was performed on peripheral blood. These receptors all come from a man aged 45-65 years with COVID-19, enrolled during active disease.

The chain joins TRBV5-1 to TRBJ2-3; 15 positions agree with TRBD2. V was clipped by 2 bases and J by 2 bases; unmatched bases: 6. The V gene's germline CDR1 is SGHRS and CDR2 YFSETQ. This CDR3 has 18 residues. The CDR3, as DNA: TGCGCCAGCAGCTTTGGACTAGCGGGAGGGCCGATCACAGATACGCAGTATTTT. Translated, it gives CASSFGLAGGPITDTQYF. Based on the CDR3 plus reference TRBV5-1 and TRBJ2-3, the full variable domain is KAGVTQTPRYLIKTRGQQVTLSCSPISGHRSVSWYQQTPGQGLQFLFEYFSETQRNKGNFPGRFSGRQFSNSRSEMNVSTLELGDSALYLCASSFGLAGGPITDTQYFGPGTRLTVL.

In nucleotides, the CDR3 is TGTGCCAGTAGTAAGGACAGGGAGGATAAGCCCCAGCATTTT. Protein: CASSKDREDKPQHF. The chain is built from TRBV19 and TRBJ1-5; the match to TRBD1 covers 8 bases. The CDR3 is 14 amino acids. CDR1 is LNHDA and CDR2 is SQIVND in the germline V gene (reference sequence). After removal of 4 bases from V and 8 bases from J, the junction contained 7 bases not matched to a gene.

As for this clone: Other DNA sequences in this sample translate to the same CDR3. The CDR3 region is CASSGGTSTDTQYF. CDR3 DNA sequence: TGTGCCAGCAGCGGCGGGACTAGCACAGATACGCAGTATTTT. The genes are TRBV14 and TRBJ2-3, with a tentative D call TRBD2 (6 bases). Germline CDR1 SGHDN, CDR2 FVKESK. The CDR3 has 14 amino acids. Trimming shortened V by 5 bases and J by 0 bases, and 9 bases separated the two germline ends.

The chain has TRBV9 and TRBJ2-5; a possible D gene is TRBD2 (6 bases). V shed 4 bases and J shed 2 bases, with 15 bases lying between them. There are 15 residues in the CDR3. The V gene's germline CDR1 is SGDLS and CDR2 YYNGEE. This CDR3 reads CASSRDLGGQETQYF. CDR3 DNA sequence: TGTGCCAGCAGCCGAGACCTGGGGGGACAAGAGACCCAGTACTTC.

This chain connects TRBV5-1 to TRBJ1-4, with D uncertain. The V end was cut by 4 bases, the J end by 4 bases, with 11 bases between. Germline V gives CDR1 SGHRS, CDR2 YFSETQ. This CDR3 region has 14 residues. CDR3 sequence reads: CASSLDGVNEKLFF. The CDR3 bases are TGCGCCAGCAGCCTGGACGGAGTTAATGAAAAACTGTTTTTT.

This chain connects TRBV5-1 to TRBJ2-5; the match to TRBD2 covers 15 bases. V was clipped by 4 bases and J by 2 bases; unmatched bases: 9. The CDR3 runs to 18 residues. Germline V gene data show CDR1 as SGHRS and CDR2 as YFSETQ. As DNA, the CDR3 is TGCGCCAGCAGCCGGGGACTAGCGGGAGGACGGGTTCAAGAGACCCAGTACTTC. Amino acids: CASSRGLAGGRVQETQYF.

This clone was recorded once. The chain uses TRBV19 and TRBJ2-3; 7 bases fit TRBD1. The CDR3 is 15 amino acids. Germline trimming cut 7 bases from V and 2 bases from J; bases unmatched to any gene: 9. Germline CDR1 LNHDA, CDR2 SQIVND (reference sequence). CDR3 amino acids: CASKTVGTATDTQYF. The CDR3 region has the DNA TGTGCCAGTAAAACCGTCGGGACAGCCACAGATACGCAGTATTTT.

The V call is TRBV6-5, the J call TRBJ2-3; D gene uncertain. Per germline, CDR1 MNHEY and CDR2 SVGAGI. The V end lost 4 bases, the J end lost 1 base, and 6 bases lay between the germline ends. This CDR3 spans 13 amino acids. This CDR3 reads CASSSSRTDTQYF. The CDR3 DNA sequence: TGTGCCAGCAGTTCGTCCCGCACAGATACGCAGTATTTT.

This rearrangement joins TRBV5-4 to TRBJ2-7; 9 nucleotides match TRBD1. From germline, CDR1 is SGHNT and CDR2 YYREEE (reference sequence). V lost 0 bases, J lost 7 bases, and 5 bases stayed unmatched. The CDR3 contains 14 residues. The CDR3 protein is CASSLGGQGREQYF. The CDR3 DNA sequence: TGTGCCAGCAGCTTGGGGGGACAGGGTCGGGAGCAGTACTTC. The complete variable domain, with remaining parts taken from reference TRBV5-4 and TRBJ2-7, reads ETGVTQSPTHLIKTRGQQVTLRCSSQSGHNTVSWYQQALGQGPQFIFQYYREEENGRGNFPPRFSGLQFPNYSSELNVNALELDDSALYLCASSLGGQGREQYFGPGTRLTVT.

This clone was counted a few times. The gene calls are TRBV7-2 and TRBJ1-4; no reliable D call. This CDR3 comprises 15 residues. V lost 1 base, J lost 0 bases, and 6 bases lay in between. CDR1 and CDR2 (germline): SGHTA, FQGNSA. CDR3 residues: CASSLVLATNEKLFF. CDR3 sequence (DNA): TGTGCCAGCAGCTTAGTTCTTGCAACTAATGAAAAACTGTTTTTT.

This rearrangement joins TRBV7-2 to TRBJ2-2, with a possible D match to TRBD1 (5 bases). The V gene's germline CDR1 is SGHTA and CDR2 FQGNSA. The CDR3 has 17 amino acids. The ends were cut back, 2 bases at V and 1 base at J, with 14 bases in the middle. The CDR3 region is CASSLQDATVNTGELFF. The CDR3 DNA reads as TGTGCCAGCAGCTTACAGGATGCGACAGTGAACACCGGGGAGCTGTTTTTT.

This clone has only a few counts. V and J are TRBV7-2 and TRBJ1-2; D is perhaps TRBD1 (6 bases). Germline-derived CDR1 and CDR2 are SGHTA and FQGNSA. V gave up 5 bases and J gave up 4 bases, with 11 bases separating them. The CDR3 is 13 residues long. Here the CDR3 DNA reads TGTGCCAGCAGCCGGGACACCGTCTATGGCTACACCTTC. As protein: CASSRDTVYGYTF.

This chain connects TRBV7-9 to TRBJ2-3, with 10 nucleotides matching TRBD2. The germline CDR1 and CDR2 sequences are SEHNR and FQNEAQ (reference sequence). The CDR3 runs 18 residues. Germline trimming cut 5 bases from V and 1 base from J; bases unmatched to any gene: 12. CDR3 in DNA: TGTGCCAGCAGCCTTATGCTAGCGGGGGCACCTGGCACAGATACGCAGTATTTT. It encodes CASSLMLAGAPGTDTQYF.

The gene calls are TRBV20-1 and TRBJ2-3, with 9 bases fitting TRBD2. Losses at the gene ends were 3 bases for V and 3 bases for J; bases not matched to a gene: 7. The CDR3 covers 15 residues. Germline CDR1 DFQATT, CDR2 SNEGSKA (reference sequence). Written as DNA, the CDR3 is TGCAGTGCTAGTAGGGGTAGCGGGGGAACAGATACGCAGTATTTT. Translation gives CSASRGSGGTDTQYF.

The rearrangement uses TRBV6-6 and TRBJ2-7; D might be TRBD1 (6 bases). V shed 0 bases and J shed 0 bases, with 12 bases lying between them. There are 16 residues in the CDR3. Germline-derived CDR1 and CDR2 are MNHNY and SVGAGI (reference sequence). The DNA of the CDR3 is TGTGCCAGCAGTTACTCCGCAGGGGACCACTCCTACGAGCAGTACTTC. Translating it yields CASSYSAGDHSYEQYF.